This T cell receptor (beta chain) was identified during a study of CD8 T cell repertoires and HIV-1 epitope variants. About the research overall: Controls were a CMV, EBV and flu peptide pool, Ebola AY9 negative control, and no-peptide well. Equal numbers of autologous T cell-negative cells presented antigen to enriched T cells. IL-2, IL-7 and IL-15 were added on days 3 and 7 of approximately 9-day cultures.

Concerning this clone itself: Its cognate antigen is unknown.

This CDR3 comprises 17 residues. CDR1 and CDR2 from the germline V gene are ENHRY and SYGVKD. J lost 4 bases, V lost 7 bases, and 13 bases had no gene match. TCRdb's table, derived via immunoSEQ multiplex PCR, lists solely in-frame clones and lacks some. The sample yields approximately 5,300 clones, approximately 70% seen once. The V and J genes are TRBV10-3 and TRBJ2-2, with TRBD2 matching over 9 bases. Sequencing used cultured CD8+ T cells derived from PBMCs. The TCR originated in a male donor with HIV. DNA of the CDR3: TGTGCCATCAAGGCCCCATTTAGCGGGAGATTCACCGGGGAGCTGTTTTTT. This sequence encodes CAIKAPFSGRFTGELFF.